The rows below give T cell receptor beta chains drawn from one sample of a study of cytomegalovirus exposure and HLA in healthy donors. Profiled with immunoSEQ multiplex PCR; TCRdb holds only in-frame clones, not every one. The sample includes 70,000 to 95,000 clones, 90% to 95% of them seen just once. The sequenced sample was PBMCs. The receptors stem from a woman in her twenties or thirties in good health and CMV-seronegative. The CDR3 runs from the conserved cysteine through the conserved F or W. The D gene is left open where the match is weak. Size tells how often a clone was seen (once, few, many) or the class of an expanded clone, and some rows leave it out.

j_call	d_call	clone_size	v_call	cdr3_aa	cdr3_nt
TRBJ2-1	TRBD2	NA	TRBV19	CASSPQLADNSYNEQFF	TGTGCCAGTAGCCCCCAACTAGCGGATAACTCCTACAATGAGCAGTTCTTC
TRBJ2-7	NA	NA	TRBV7-3	CASSLSGQIPQYF	TGTGCCAGCAGCTTATCAGGGCAGATACCCCAGTACTTC
TRBJ2-7	NA	NA	TRBV27	CATKGVSWALPSSYEQYF	TGTGCCACCAAGGGGGTGTCTTGGGCCCTCCCGAGCTCCTACGAGCAGTACTTC
TRBJ2-7	NA	NA	TRBV18	CASSPRTEVFGQYF	TGTGCCAGCTCACCTCGGACAGAAGTATTCGGGCAGTACTTC
TRBJ1-4	TRBD1	NA	TRBV7-9	CASSSGDRGSDEKLFF	TGTGCCAGCAGCTCCGGAGACAGGGGATCAGATGAAAAACTGTTTTTT
TRBJ2-1	TRBD2	NA	TRBV19	CASSMTSATYNEQFF	TGTGCCAGTAGTATGACTAGCGCGACGTACAATGAGCAGTTCTTC
TRBJ2-7	NA	NA	TRBV7-8	CASSRGSTGHYEQYF	TGTGCCAGCAGCCGGGGTTCGACAGGACACTACGAGCAGTACTTC
TRBJ2-5	TRBD2	NA	TRBV5-1	CASSLEQTSVETQYF	TGCGCCAGCAGCTTGGAACAGACTAGCGTGGAGACCCAGTACTTC
TRBJ1-1	NA	NA	TRBV2	CASSGTTGNTEAFF	TGTGCCAGCAGCGGGACGACAGGGAACACTGAAGCTTTCTTT
TRBJ1-6	NA	NA	TRBV4-1	CASSQEGGPVGNSPLHF	TGCGCCAGCAGCCAAGAAGGGGGTCCAGTGGGCAATTCACCCCTCCACTTT
TRBJ2-1	NA	NA	TRBV10-3	CAISDSLVSVNEQFF	TGTGCCATCAGTGACAGCCTAGTGAGTGTCAATGAGCAGTTCTTC
TRBJ2-2	NA	NA	TRBV2	CASLQLTGTGELFF	TGTGCCAGCTTACAGCTTACAGGAACCGGGGAGCTGTTTTTT
TRBJ2-3	TRBD1	NA	TRBV7-2	CASSGPGTGVTDTQYF	TGTGCCAGCAGCGGACCGGGGACAGGGGTCACAGATACGCAGTATTTT
TRBJ2-1	NA	once	TRBV15	CATSRVPSGDQFF	TGTGCCACCAGCAGAGTTCCCTCGGGAGATCAGTTCTTC
TRBJ2-3	TRBD2	NA	TRBV9	CASSVDPGGGTDTQYF	TGTGCCAGCAGCGTAGACCCGGGGGGGGGCACAGATACGCAGTATTTT
TRBJ2-5	TRBD1	NA	TRBV6-5	CASSYGSGGRETQYF	TGTGCCAGCAGTTACGGGTCAGGGGGCCGGGAGACCCAGTACTTC
TRBJ1-2	TRBD1	NA	TRBV6-5	CASSYDRVRGYTF	TGTGCCAGCAGTTATGACAGGGTGCGGGGCTACACCTTC
TRBJ2-2	NA	NA	TRBV6-1	CASRKGHPNTGELFF	TGTGCCAGCAGAAAAGGACACCCTAACACCGGGGAGCTGTTTTTT
TRBJ1-3	NA	once	TRBV7-2	CASSYDRGNTIYF	TGTGCCAGCAGCTACGACAGGGGAAACACCATATATTTT
TRBJ2-7	TRBD2	NA	TRBV12-5	CASGSWGGIYEQYF	TGTGCTAGTGGTTCCTGGGGGGGGATCTACGAGCAGTACTTC
TRBJ2-2	NA	NA	TRBV9	CASSVGVQANTGELFF	TGTGCCAGCAGCGTAGGTGTACAGGCGAACACCGGGGAGCTGTTTTTT
TRBJ1-4	NA	NA	TRBV28	CASSFEGVLANEKLFF	TGTGCCAGCAGTTTTGAAGGGGTATTGGCTAATGAAAAACTGTTTTTT
TRBJ2-5	NA	NA	TRBV11-2	CASSLDGPQTQYF	TGTGCCAGCAGCTTAGATGGGCCCCAGACCCAGTACTTC
TRBJ2-7	NA	NA	TRBV27	CASSRGYEQYF	TGTGCCAGCAGTCGCGGATACGAGCAGTACTTC
TRBJ1-5	TRBD1	NA	TRBV30	CAWSLGTVNQPQHF	TGTGCCTGGAGTCTTGGGACAGTCAATCAGCCCCAGCATTTT
TRBJ1-5	NA	many	TRBV6-6	CASNLGQGPNQPQHF	TGTGCCAGCAACCTCGGGCAGGGGCCGAATCAGCCCCAGCATTTT
TRBJ2-5	NA	NA	TRBV29-1	CSVAEGQIQETQYF	TGCAGCGTCGCGGAGGGACAGATCCAAGAGACCCAGTACTTC
TRBJ1-2	TRBD1	NA	TRBV28	CASSSQGSIWDRGGYGYTF	TGTGCCAGCAGTTCCCAGGGGTCAATATGGGACAGGGGAGGCTATGGCTACACCTTC
TRBJ2-6	NA	NA	TRBV11-2	CASSYEHWAVLTF	TGTGCCAGCAGCTACGAGCATTGGGCCGTCCTGACTTTC
TRBJ2-5	TRBD2	NA	TRBV5-4	CASSGIAGGQETQYF	TGTGCCAGCAGCGGAATAGCGGGGGGGCAAGAGACCCAGTACTTC
TRBJ2-1	NA	few	TRBV28	CASSSTNEQFF	TGTGCCAGCAGTTCTACCAATGAGCAGTTCTTC
TRBJ2-1	NA	NA	TRBV7-8	CASSLRRGPGNEQFF	TGTGCCAGCAGCTTAAGGAGGGGGCCGGGGAATGAGCAGTTCTTC
TRBJ2-5	NA	NA	TRBV23-1	CASSRAGGHKGQKETQYF	TGCGCCAGCAGTCGAGCCGGGGGTCATAAGGGTCAAAAAGAGACCCAGTACTTC
TRBJ1-2	NA	NA	TRBV29-1	CSVEALEIYGYTF	TGCAGCGTTGAAGCCCTAGAGATCTATGGCTACACCTTC
TRBJ2-1	TRBD2	NA	TRBV9	CASSTSGSDEQFF	TGTGCCAGCAGCACTAGCGGGAGCGATGAGCAGTTCTTC
TRBJ1-4	TRBD1	NA	TRBV29-1	CSVEVWGGQGANRLFF	TGCAGCGTTGAAGTTTGGGGCGGACAGGGGGCAAATCGGCTGTTTTTT
TRBJ1-6	TRBD1	NA	TRBV7-8	CASRPGGSYNSPLHF	TGTGCCAGCAGGCCAGGGGGCTCCTATAATTCACCCCTCCACTTT
TRBJ2-3	NA	NA	TRBV6-6	CASSYWKEFTDTQYF	TGTGCCAGCAGTTACTGGAAGGAGTTCACAGATACGCAGTATTTT
TRBJ2-1	TRBD2	NA	TRBV5-4	CASSLGSGSHNEQFF	TGTGCCAGCAGCTTGGGCAGCGGGAGCCACAATGAGCAGTTCTTC
TRBJ1-2	TRBD1	NA	TRBV5-1	CASSSLTGGGGYTF	TGCGCCAGCAGCTCCCTGACAGGGGGTGGTGGCTACACCTTC
TRBJ1-2	TRBD1	NA	TRBV28	CASSFPITGTGYGYTF	TGTGCCAGCAGTTTCCCAATTACCGGGACAGGCTATGGCTACACCTTC
TRBJ2-5	TRBD1	NA	TRBV5-1	CTSSLGTGEETQYF	TGCACCAGCAGCTTGGGCACAGGGGAAGAGACCCAGTACTTC
TRBJ1-1	TRBD1	NA	TRBV5-1	CASSPGTEGTEAFF	TGCGCCAGCAGCCCAGGGACAGAGGGGACTGAAGCTTTCTTT
TRBJ2-1	TRBD1	NA	TRBV6-5	CASSYYGQGLYNEQFF	TGTGCCAGCAGTTACTACGGACAGGGCCTTTACAATGAGCAGTTCTTC
TRBJ2-1	TRBD2	once	TRBV5-6	CASSVSGGTPNEQFF	TGTGCCAGCAGCGTCAGCGGGGGGACACCCAATGAGCAGTTCTTC
TRBJ1-2	NA	NA	TRBV28	CASSSDRNYGYTF	TGTGCCAGCAGTTCGGACAGAAACTATGGCTACACCTTC
TRBJ2-7	NA	NA	TRBV20-1	CSATFIGGQYF	TGCAGTGCCACGTTTATCGGGGGGCAGTACTTC
TRBJ2-2	NA	NA	TRBV11-3	CASSKSEDREGNTGELFF	TGTGCCAGCAGCAAGAGTGAGGACAGGGAGGGGAACACCGGGGAGCTGTTTTTT
TRBJ1-1	TRBD1	NA	TRBV6-4	CASSAGGGTTEAFF	TGTGCCAGCAGTGCAGGGGGCGGGACCACTGAAGCTTTCTTT
TRBJ1-4	NA	NA	TRBV6-1	CASSSDRPTNEKLFF	TGTGCCAGCAGTAGCGACAGGCCAACTAATGAAAAACTGTTTTTT
TRBJ1-1	NA	once	TRBV28	CASSLTGLQDTEAFF	TGTGCCAGCAGTCTAACGGGACTACAAGACACTGAAGCTTTCTTT
TRBJ2-3	NA	few	TRBV6-4	CASTKEGGATDTQYF	TGTGCCAGCACAAAGGAGGGCGGAGCGACAGATACGCAGTATTTT
TRBJ1-5	TRBD1	few	TRBV10-2	CASQDRGTGDQPQHF	TGCGCCAGTCAAGATAGAGGGACAGGGGATCAGCCCCAGCATTTT
TRBJ2-5	TRBD2	NA	TRBV6-5	CASSRTRGEAQYF	TGTGCCAGCAGCCGAACTCGGGGGGAGGCCCAGTACTTC
TRBJ2-2	TRBD2	NA	TRBV19	CASSTLVGLGHTGELFF	TGTGCCAGTAGTACGCTAGTCGGACTAGGCCACACCGGGGAGCTGTTTTTT